This T cell receptor (beta chain) derives from a study of T cell responses to AZD1222 COVID-19 vaccine. Study results and limitations: AZD1222 recipients seropositive at baseline numbered only six or seven. It should be noted that donors were predominantly white British and more often female, and clonal diversity was possibly underestimated. Spike was spanned by vaccine-associated CD4 TCRs, with dominance at 160-218 and 743-854.

Profiling relied on immunoSEQ multiplex PCR, and the TCRdb table lists in-frame clones only, not all of them. Here the sample spans 150,000 to 200,000 clones, about 92% being singletons. Concerning this clone itself: As yet, its antigen is unknown.

The sequence derives from an adult who received the AZD1222 COVID-19 vaccine. The input for sequencing was peripheral blood, taken 28 days after the second AZD1222 dose.

For the CDR3, the DNA is TGTGCCAGCAAGGAGCAGGCCAGCTATGGCTACACCTTC. Amino acids: CASKEQASYGYTF. This chain joins TRBV28 and TRBJ1-2, with D unresolved. This CDR3 comprises 13 residues. The germline V gene has CDR1 MDHEN and CDR2 SYDVKM. Deletions cut 7 bases from V and 4 bases from J, with 13 bases between.